Following are 26 T cell receptor beta chains from one sample sequenced in a study of CD8 T cells in ankylosing spondylitis. TCRdb fed the 5' RACE reads into MiXCR, producing one record per CDR3 protein. The profile shows around 31,000 distinct CDR3 sequences, roughly 29% of them singletons. Sequences were obtained from synovial fluid, either unsorted or a sorted T cell fraction (not recorded which). Receptors originate from a male donor with ankylosing spondylitis.

The rearrangement links TRBV20-1 to TRBJ2-1; TRBD2 aligns across 8 bases. Germline-derived CDR1 and CDR2 are DFQATT and SNEGSKA (reference sequence). V dropped 6 bases and J dropped 4; count of bases not matched to a gene: 8. The CDR3 runs 14 residues. The DNA of the CDR3 is TGCAGTGCCGAAGAGCTAGCGGGTTACAATGAGCAGTTCTTC. Its translation: CSAEELAGYNEQFF.

This clonotype turned up a few times. J is TRBJ2-1 and V is TRBV27; 8 bases map to TRBD2. The CDR3 totals 16 residues. With V trimmed by 5 bases and J by 4 bases, 10 bases remained unmatched. The germline V gene encodes CDR1 MNHEY and CDR2 SMNVEV (reference sequence). The CDR3 loop is CASSQTLSGIYNEQFF. CDR3 nucleotide sequence: TGTGCCAGCAGTCAGACCCTTAGCGGGATTTACAATGAGCAGTTCTTC.

This clonotype was seen more than once but under ten times. This chain uses TRBV5-1 with TRBJ1-2; unclear D gene. There are 14 residues in the CDR3. V was clipped by 3 bases and J by 4 bases, with 13 bases between them. The germline V gene encodes CDR1 SGHRS and CDR2 YFSETQ. CDR3 protein: CASSYDGGIYGYTF. The CDR3 region has the DNA TGCGCCAGCAGCTATGACGGAGGAATCTATGGCTACACCTTC.

This clonotype was detected many times. This chain uses TRBV7-9 with TRBJ2-3; D ambiguous. This CDR3 contains 15 residues. Trimming removed 7 bases at V and 0 bases at J, with 14 bases between. The germline CDR1 and CDR2 sequences are SEHNR and FQNEAQ (reference sequence). CDR3 sequence: CASTKLGESTDTQYF. In nucleotides, the CDR3 is TGTGCCAGCACTAAACTTGGCGAGAGCACAGATACGCAGTATTTT.

The V and J genes are TRBV6-1 and TRBJ1-2; 7 nucleotides align to TRBD1. CDR1 and CDR2 (germline): MNHNS, SASEGT. The CDR3 length is 13 residues. V trimming: 5 bases; J trimming: 4 bases; junction bases outside the gene matches: 4. The DNA for the CDR3 is TGTGCCAGCAGTCTGACAGGGACCTATGGCTACACCTTC. This translates into CASSLTGTYGYTF.

V gene TRBV20-1 combines with J gene TRBJ2-5; D may be TRBD2 (6 bases). The CDR3 has 12 amino acids. The V and J ends lost 5 bases and 5 bases respectively, with 12 bases between them. Per germline, CDR1 DFQATT and CDR2 SNEGSKA (reference sequence). CDR3 loop: CSAGTLKETQYF. CDR3 DNA: TGCAGTGCTGGGACTTTGAAGGAGACCCAGTACTTC.

Written as DNA, the CDR3 is TGTGCCTGGAGTCCGGGTGGTACTGAAGCTTTCTTT. This encodes CAWSPGGTEAFF. V and J are TRBV30 and TRBJ1-1; D unclear. V lost 2 bases and J lost 5, with 9 bases in between. Germline V CDR1 and CDR2: GTSNPN, SVGIG (reference sequence). This CDR3 spans 12 amino acids.

The V gene is TRBV5-5, the J gene TRBJ1-5; D is unclear. V was cut by 4 bases and J by 3 bases, with 17 bases left in between. Germline CDR1 is SGHKS and CDR2 is YYEKEE (reference sequence). The CDR3 totals 16 residues. DNA of the CDR3: TGTGCCAGCAGCAATGGCGGGGTACACACCAATCAGCCCCAGCATTTT. Translating it yields CASSNGGVHTNQPQHF.

At least ten counts were recorded for this clonotype. The chain uses TRBV27 and TRBJ1-2, with 9 bases that match TRBD1. After removal of 3 bases from V and 7 bases from J, the junction contained 9 bases not matched to a gene. Germline V gene sequence: CDR1 MNHEY, CDR2 SMNVEV (reference sequence). The CDR3 length is 15 residues. The CDR3 loop is CASSLGRTGVGGYTF. The CDR3, as DNA: TGTGCCAGCAGTTTGGGTCGGACAGGGGTCGGTGGCTACACCTTC.

This clonotype has a single count. The chain is built from TRBV27 and TRBJ1-5; possible D gene TRBD1, 5 bases. The V end lost 6 bases, the J end lost 4 bases, and 19 bases lay between the germline ends. Germline V gene sequence: CDR1 MNHEY, CDR2 SMNVEV (reference sequence). This CDR3 has 16 residues. The CDR3 DNA reads TGTGCCAGCAGGCGACAAGGGGACGAACGAAATCAGCCCCAGCATTTT. Translated, it gives CASRRQGDERNQPQHF.

This chain joins TRBV12-3 or TRBV12-4 and TRBJ2-1; TRBD2 matches 8 bases. The CDR3 contains 14 residues. V lost 6 bases and J lost 12; bases outside the gene matches: 13. The CDR3 sequence is CASSGHPGGIAQFF. The CDR3 bases are TGTGCCAGCAGCGGACACCCGGGGGGGATCGCGCAGTTCTTC.

The chain combines TRBV12-3 or TRBV12-4 with TRBJ2-1; D is possibly TRBD1 (7 bases). Between the trimmed V and J ends, which lost 1 base and 0 bases, there was a span of 25 bases. The CDR3 is 21 amino acids. The CDR3 protein is CASSLGDSLPNTSSSYNEQFF. As DNA, the CDR3 is TGTGCCAGCAGTTTAGGGGACAGCCTTCCCAATACTAGCAGCTCCTACAATGAGCAGTTCTTC.

At least ten counts were recorded for this clonotype. The chain carries TRBV12-3 or TRBV12-4 and TRBJ1-1, with D possibly matching TRBD1 (5 bases). The V end was cut by 4 bases, the J end by 4 bases, with 16 bases between. The CDR3 has 15 residues. The CDR3 sequence is CASSSPTGGITEAFF. The CDR3 coding sequence is TGTGCCAGCAGTTCCCCGACCGGGGGTATCACTGAAGCTTTCTTT.

This clonotype showed up just a few times. The genes are TRBV2 and TRBJ2-2; possible D gene TRBD1, 5 bases. There are 16 residues in the CDR3. Germline V gives CDR1 SNHLY, CDR2 FYNNEI. V lost 5 bases, J lost 0 bases, and 13 bases lay in between. The CDR3 sequence is CASSPVWGANTGELFF. The CDR3 DNA reads TGTGCCAGCAGTCCCGTGTGGGGCGCGAACACCGGGGAGCTGTTTTTT.

The chain uses TRBV5-6 and TRBJ2-7; 9 bases fit TRBD2. The CDR3 is made up of 16 amino acids. Looked up from germline, CDR1 is SGHDT and CDR2 is YYEEEE. The junction had 8 bases not matched to a gene; V was cut back by 0 bases and J by 4 bases. The CDR3 DNA follows: TGTGCCAGCAGCTTGGTTGGCGGGAGGGCCGAATACGAGCAGTACGTC. Encoded protein: CASSLVGGRAEYEQYV.

At least ten counts were recorded for this clonotype. The chain joins TRBV18 to TRBJ1-1; maybe TRBD1 (5 bases). The ends were cut back, 3 bases at V and 1 base at J, with 12 bases in the middle. The CDR3 has 15 amino acids. Germline CDR1 and CDR2: KGHSH and LQKENI. This CDR3 reads CASSPRGGTNTEAFF. CDR3 DNA sequence: TGTGCCAGCTCACCTCGTGGAGGGACGAACACTGAAGCTTTCTTT.

The DNA of the CDR3 is TGCAGTGCAACGCCGGGACAGGGCTACAATGAGCAGTTCTTC. Residues: CSATPGQGYNEQFF. The chain couples TRBV20-1 to TRBJ2-1, with 9 positions matching TRBD1. CDR1 DFQATT and CDR2 SNEGSKA come from the germline V gene (reference sequence). V was clipped by 6 bases and J by 3 bases; unmatched bases: 6. CDR3 length equals 14 residues.

The CDR3 here is CASSVGTLGTGELFF. The DNA of the CDR3 is TGTGCCAGCAGTGTCGGCACCCTCGGTACCGGGGAGCTGTTTTTT. The chain recombines TRBV25-1 with TRBJ2-2; no clear D. Trimming cost V 4 bases and J 5 bases, with 14 bases left between them. In germline, CDR1 is MGHDK, CDR2 SYGVNS. The CDR3 is made up of 15 amino acids.

This clonotype has more than one count but fewer than ten. The V call is TRBV6-5, the J call TRBJ1-2; possible D gene TRBD1, 5 bases. CDR1 and CDR2 from the germline V gene are MNHEY and SVGAGI. V was clipped by 0 bases and J by 6 bases, with 11 bases between them. CDR3 length equals 14 residues. Written as DNA, the CDR3 is TGTGCCAGCAGTTACTCGCTGACGGGGGATGGCTACACCTTC. Encoded protein: CASSYSLTGDGYTF.

The table lists this clonotype with a few counts. This chain uses TRBV7-2 with TRBJ2-1, with 8 nucleotides matching TRBD2. Per the germline V gene, CDR1 is SGHTA and CDR2 is FQGNSA. The CDR3 sequence is 16 residues long. Trimming cost V 4 bases and J 8 bases; bases outside gene matches: 13. The CDR3 protein is CASSSLVGRARDEQFF. CDR3 DNA: TGTGCCAGCAGCTCCCTCGTCGGGAGGGCCCGAGATGAGCAGTTCTTC. The variable domain in full, completed from reference TRBV7-2 and TRBJ2-1, reads GAGVSQSPSNKVTEKGKDVELRCDPISGHTALYWYRQSLGQGLEFLIYFQGNSAPDKSGLPSDRFSAERTGGSVSTLTIQRTQQEDSAVYLCASSSLVGRARDEQFFGPGTRLTVL.

J is TRBJ2-1 and V is TRBV7-9, with D uncertain. This CDR3 region has 17 residues. Trimming cost V 7 bases and J 9 bases, with 28 bases left between them. CDR1 SEHNR and CDR2 FQNEAQ come from the germline V gene (reference sequence). The CDR3 protein is CASNYDPTRPSEGEQFF. The CDR3 DNA follows: TGTGCCAGCAACTATGACCCTACACGGCCCTCGGAAGGTGAGCAGTTCTTC.

This clonotype was recorded at least ten times. This chain connects TRBV24-1 to TRBJ2-2; D is unclear. The CDR3 loop spans 15 amino acids. V lost 1 base and J lost 3, with 8 bases in between. CDR1 and CDR2 from the germline V gene are KGHDR and SFDVKD. In DNA, the CDR3 is TGTGCCACCAGTGATTTCGGGTCTTACACCGGGGAGCTGTTTTTT. Protein: CATSDFGSYTGELFF.

This clonotype was seen repeatedly, ten times or more. The V and J genes are TRBV6-1 and TRBJ2-7, with TRBD1 identical over 8 bases. Germline CDR1 reads MNHNS; CDR2 reads SASEGT. CDR3 length: 15 amino acids. Trimming cost V 1 base and J 0 bases; bases outside gene matches: 2. As DNA, the CDR3 is TGTGCCAGCAGTGAAGGAACAGGGGGCTCCTACGAGCAGTACTTC. Translation: CASSEGTGGSYEQYF.

This chain links TRBV29-1 with TRBJ2-3; D is perhaps TRBD2 (6 bases). V lost 2 bases, J lost 1 base, and 16 bases lay in between. The CDR3 is made up of 16 amino acids. CDR1 and CDR2 (germline): SQVTM, ANQGSEA. This CDR3 reads CSVEPYGRGGTDTQYF. CDR3 in DNA: TGCAGCGTTGAACCCTACGGGAGAGGGGGCACAGATACGCAGTATTTT.

Relative to its sample, this clonotype is medium-sized. The chain links TRBV11-2 to TRBJ2-5; a possible D gene is TRBD1 (5 bases). Trimming took off 5 bases at V and 7 bases at J, with 17 bases between the two ends. CDR3 length: 14 amino acids. Germline V CDR1 and CDR2: SGHAT, FQNNGV. The CDR3 loop reads CASSPSPAQGTQYF. In DNA form, the CDR3 reads TGTGCCAGCAGCCCTTCGCCCGCGCAGGGGACCCAGTACTTC.

This clonotype was seen more than once but under ten times. The chain couples TRBV5-1 to TRBJ2-1; tentatively, D is TRBD1 or TRBD2 (5 bases each). Germline assignment: CDR1 SGHRS and CDR2 YFSETQ. The CDR3 sequence is 20 residues long. V lost 0 bases, J lost 7 bases, and 29 bases lay in between. The CDR3 coding sequence is TGCGCCAGCAGCTTGGTATCATATCCTGGGGGTTTGGTCCAGGAGAATGAGCAGTTCTTC. Encoded protein: CASSLVSYPGGLVQENEQFF.